This TCR beta chain was observed in a study of beta chain features in type 1 diabetes. The whole isolated RNA underwent reverse transcription, so sequencing captured expressed TCRB transcripts. The method was immunoSEQ multiplex PCR; TCRdb's version includes in-frame clones alone and lacks a portion of them. The sample includes about 150,000 clones, roughly 10% of them seen just once. A note on this clone: Its antigen is unknown.

The CDR3 sequence is 14 residues long. Germline CDR1 reads SGDLS; CDR2 reads YYNGEE. Trimming removed 3 bases from V and 3 bases from J; junction bases left unmatched: 4. Whole-study results and caveats: For patients, the naive, central memory and Treg TCRB repertoires appeared more alike than for healthy donors. For Type 1 diabetes patients, all four CD4+ subsets carried TCRB CDR3s that were moderately but significantly shorter.

The source of this sequence is a man aged 18-30 years in good health. The chain uses TRBV9 and TRBJ2-3, with 7 bases that match TRBD2. The source material was central memory CD4+ T cells from blood. The CDR3 DNA follows: TGTGCCAGCAGCGGTCGGGGAGGGACAGATACGCAGTATTTT. Residues: CASSGRGGTDTQYF.